This T cell receptor beta chain was sequenced in a study of blood T cell repertoires in COVID-19. Background on the study: Sources were T cells, B-cell-depleted T cells, or PBMCs; the material itself was cDNA or gDNA.

In the original workflow: Amplifying reference gene primers gave estimates of nucleated cell counts. Sequencing was performed with immunoSEQ multiplex PCR; in TCRdb, only in-frame clones are kept and a portion is missing. V and J calls and clone size are as listed in that table; D and trimming were resolved from the DNA. This sample carries about 170,000 clones, approximately 87% of them seen once, and the ten largest clones take over 9.5%. From germline, CDR1 is SGHRS and CDR2 YFSETQ. Trimming removed 0 bases from V and 0 bases from J, with 7 bases in between. The length of the CDR3 is 16 residues. The V gene is TRBV5-1, the J gene TRBJ1-6; D is unclear. This clonotype was sampled from an older woman with COVID-19, enrolled during active disease. Material for sequencing was peripheral blood. This chain's CDR3 is CASSLGETSYNSPLHF. The CDR3 nucleotides are TGCGCCAGCAGCTTGGGCGAAACCTCCTATAATTCACCCCTCCACTTT. The variable domain in full, with the rest retrieved from reference TRBV5-1 and TRBJ1-6, is KAGVTQTPRYLIKTRGQQVTLSCSPISGHRSVSWYQQTPGQGLQFLFEYFSETQRNKGNFPGRFSGRQFSNSRSEMNVSTLELGDSALYLCASSLGETSYNSPLHFGNGTRLTVT.